These T cell receptor beta chains were read from a single sample in a study of CD8+ T cells in alopecia areata. Profiling relied on immunoSEQ multiplex PCR, and the TCRdb table lists in-frame clones only, not all of them. The sample lists around 270,000 clones; 55% to 70% were seen once. Sequencing was performed on CD4+ T cells sorted from blood, taken at week 24, from a patient treated with tofacitinib. These receptor sequences come from a human donor with alopecia areata. Both conserved end residues are part of each CDR3. The listing skips clone size in some rows; elsewhere it reads once, few, many or a size class.

J | V | size | CDR3
TRBJ2-5 | TRBV27 | NA | CASSLFPREETQYF
TRBJ1-6 | TRBV4-1 | once | CASRNPHRGSSSPLHF
TRBJ1-1 | TRBV6-5 | NA | CASRPLQGAAFF
TRBJ2-2 | TRBV19 | NA | CASSAIPGQPNTGELFF
TRBJ2-5 | TRBV28 | few | CASSSGGGITETQYF
TRBJ1-6 | TRBV30 | NA | CASREGGNSPLHF
TRBJ2-6 | TRBV11-2 | NA | CASSLGVGSGANVLTF
TRBJ1-1 | TRBV7-9 | NA | CASTTRGTEAFF
TRBJ2-1 | TRBV9 | once | CASSPHGGRKQFF
TRBJ2-7 | TRBV7-2 | few | CASSLAGTTYEQYF
TRBJ2-7 | TRBV4-1 | NA | CASSQDGTGPLRGQYF
TRBJ2-5 | TRBV28 | NA | CASSLSQGVGETQYF
TRBJ1-5 | TRBV19 | NA | CASSRMSNQPQHF
TRBJ2-3 | TRBV19 | few | CASKNLSTDTQYF
TRBJ2-5 | TRBV29-1 | NA | CSASGRAQETQYF
TRBJ2-2 | TRBV19 | few | CASRNPGGTNTGELFF
TRBJ2-7 | TRBV29-1 | few | CSVEIRGGYEQYF
TRBJ2-7 | TRBV30 | NA | CAWSPGRDEQYF
TRBJ2-3 | TRBV6-5 | NA | CASRPGGVGTDTQYF
TRBJ2-3 | TRBV5-4 | once | CASSPKGLAETDTQYF
TRBJ2-2 | TRBV29-1 | few | CSVEGPTGELFF
TRBJ1-6 | TRBV30 | NA | CAWNWASMGTGDSPLHF
TRBJ1-2 | TRBV9 | NA | CASSGGRAYGYTF
TRBJ1-1 | TRBV27 | NA | CASSKLRGNTEAFF
TRBJ2-1 | TRBV7-2 | few | CASSLGTAYNEQFF
TRBJ1-6 | TRBV9 | NA | CASSGSGQIGSPLHF
TRBJ1-6 | TRBV4-1 | NA | CASSPGDSRPSPLHF
TRBJ1-1 | TRBV6-5 | few | CATKATGDTEAFF
TRBJ1-6 | TRBV5-4 | NA | CASSLEQGNSPLHF
TRBJ1-3 | TRBV2 | once | CASSERANTIYF
TRBJ1-6 | TRBV7-2 | NA | CASSSPPGTAYNSPLHF
TRBJ2-3 | TRBV10-3 | few | CAISESNPSTDTQYF
TRBJ1-6 | TRBV6-5 | NA | CASRGTGGFSSPLHF
TRBJ2-5 | TRBV7-8 | NA | CASSSDGETQYF
TRBJ2-1 | TRBV29-1 | NA | CSAPHEQFF
TRBJ1-1 | TRBV7-2 | NA | CASSSGIMNTEAFF
TRBJ2-5 | TRBV29-1 | NA | CSVRGALTETQYF
TRBJ2-7 | TRBV2 | NA | CASITDGRAYEQYF
TRBJ2-7 | TRBV2 | NA | CASSVTDYEQYF
TRBJ2-7 | TRBV6-5 | NA | CASSSRGQEYF
TRBJ2-7 | TRBV6-5 | few | CASSSPSGQGGEQYF
TRBJ1-2 | TRBV19 | NA | CASSIYYGYTF
TRBJ2-2 | TRBV30 | NA | CAWMGGRALTGELFF
TRBJ2-7 | TRBV9 | NA | CASSVDGGPYEQYF
TRBJ2-1 | TRBV15 | NA | CATSRETNYNEQFF
TRBJ2-2 | TRBV5-1 | NA | CASSFQGAGTGELFF
TRBJ2-3 | TRBV4-1 | few | CASSQESRLAADTQYF
TRBJ2-3 | TRBV30 | NA | CAWSPSVDTQYF
TRBJ1-1 | TRBV4-1 | NA | CASSWTQRNTEAFF
TRBJ2-5 | TRBV10-3 | NA | CAIRSTVRGETQYF
TRBJ2-7 | TRBV27 | NA | CASGDKTYEQYF
TRBJ1-5 | TRBV30 | few | CAWSRGNQPQHF
TRBJ1-1 | TRBV5-1 | NA | CASSPNRGRDAFF
TRBJ2-1 | TRBV14 | NA | CASSQSRASPFF
TRBJ2-5 | TRBV5-4 | NA | CASSLISGETQYF
TRBJ2-7 | TRBV28 | NA | CASRGRGVGTYEQYF
TRBJ2-7 | TRBV13 | NA | CASSKAGSRNEQYF